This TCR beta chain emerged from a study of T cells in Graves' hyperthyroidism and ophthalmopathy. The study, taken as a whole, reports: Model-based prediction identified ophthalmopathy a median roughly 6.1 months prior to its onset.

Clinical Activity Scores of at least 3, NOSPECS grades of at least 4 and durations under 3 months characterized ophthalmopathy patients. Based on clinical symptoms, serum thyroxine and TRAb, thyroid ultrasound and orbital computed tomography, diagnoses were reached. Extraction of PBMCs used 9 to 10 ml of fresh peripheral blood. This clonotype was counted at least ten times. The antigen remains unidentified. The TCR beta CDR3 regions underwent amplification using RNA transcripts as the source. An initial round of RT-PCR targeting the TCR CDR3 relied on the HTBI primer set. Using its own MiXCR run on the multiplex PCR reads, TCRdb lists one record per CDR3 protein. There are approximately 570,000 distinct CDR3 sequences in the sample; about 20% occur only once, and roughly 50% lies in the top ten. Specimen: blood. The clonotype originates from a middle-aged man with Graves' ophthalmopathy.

CDR3 nucleotides: TGCGCCACCAGGCCGGGGGCAACTAATGAAAAACTGTTTTTT. Amino acids: CATRPGATNEKLFF. The chain joins TRBV5-1 to TRBJ1-4; D possibly corresponds to TRBD1 (5 bases). The CDR3 extends over 14 amino acids. With 9 bases removed from V and 0 bases from J, the gap between germline ends came to 12 bases. Germline CDR1 is SGHRS and CDR2 is YFSETQ.